This T cell receptor (beta chain) was sequenced during a study of lymphopenia after photon versus proton radiotherapy. Study-level points and caveats: After the lymphocyte nadir, photon-treated repertoires showed oligoclonal expansion, especially of CD8+ Temra cells. In patients who died, overall survival fell as post-nadir TCR diversity dropped more. Photon-treated patients lost naive T cells and TCR diversity; proton-treated stayed stable. Better survival with proton therapy was suggested as possible, not demonstrated.

A word on this clone: No antigen is known for it.

Data came from immunoSEQ multiplex PCR; TCRdb stores just in-frame clones and leaves some out. Of some 41,000 clones in the sample, roughly 84% were seen once. The CDR3 is 18 amino acids. Germline V gives CDR1 MDHEN, CDR2 SYDVKM. Trimming took 5 bases from V and 4 from J; bases not matched to a gene: 16. This specimen consisted of peripheral blood, obtained from a patient treated with photon-based radiotherapy. J is TRBJ2-2 and V is TRBV28; 7 positions match TRBD2. This clonotype originated in a middle-aged man with gastric cancer. The CDR3 DNA reads as TGTGCCAGCAGTCCGCTGGGCGCGGGAGCCTCACCCACCGGGGAGCTGTTTTTT. Its protein is CASSPLGAGASPTGELFF.